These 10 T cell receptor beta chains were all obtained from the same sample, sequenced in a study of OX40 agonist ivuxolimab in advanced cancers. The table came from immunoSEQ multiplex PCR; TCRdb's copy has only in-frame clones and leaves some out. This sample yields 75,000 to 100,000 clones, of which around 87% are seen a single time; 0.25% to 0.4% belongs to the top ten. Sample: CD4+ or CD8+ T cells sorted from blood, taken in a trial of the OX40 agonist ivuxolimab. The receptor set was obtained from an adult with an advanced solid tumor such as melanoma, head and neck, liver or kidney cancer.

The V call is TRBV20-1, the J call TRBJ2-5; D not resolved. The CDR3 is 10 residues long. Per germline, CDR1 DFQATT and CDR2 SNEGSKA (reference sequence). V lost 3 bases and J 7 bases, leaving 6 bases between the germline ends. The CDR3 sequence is CSASLGTQYF. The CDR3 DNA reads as TGCAGTGCTAGTCTGGGGACCCAGTACTTC.

CDR3 in DNA: TGTGCCAGCAGTGGACAGGGGAACACCATATATTTT. Its protein product is CASSGQGNTIYF. The chain employs TRBV6-1 and TRBJ1-3, with 8 bases that match TRBD1. The CDR3 sequence is 12 residues long. Losses at the gene ends were 4 bases for V and 7 bases for J; bases not matched to a gene: 0. Germline assignment: CDR1 MNHNS and CDR2 SASEGT.

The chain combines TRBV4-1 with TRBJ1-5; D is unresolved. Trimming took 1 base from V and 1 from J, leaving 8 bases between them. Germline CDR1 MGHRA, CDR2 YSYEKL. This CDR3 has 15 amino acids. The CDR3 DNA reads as TGCGCCAGCAGCCAAGCCCCGCAGAGCAATCAGCCCCAGCATTTT. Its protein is CASSQAPQSNQPQHF.

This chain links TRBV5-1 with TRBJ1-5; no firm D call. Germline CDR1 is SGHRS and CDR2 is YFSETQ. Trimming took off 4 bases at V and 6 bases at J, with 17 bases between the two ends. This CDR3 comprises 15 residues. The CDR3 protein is CASSPLGGSAQPQHF. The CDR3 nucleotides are TGCGCCAGCAGCCCCTTGGGAGGTTCAGCTCAGCCCCAGCATTTT.

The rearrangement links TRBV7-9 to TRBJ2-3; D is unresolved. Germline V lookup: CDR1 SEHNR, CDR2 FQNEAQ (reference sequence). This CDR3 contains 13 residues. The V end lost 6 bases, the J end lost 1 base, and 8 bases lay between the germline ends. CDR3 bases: TGTGCCAGCAGTCAGCCGGGCACAGATACGCAGTATTTT. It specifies CASSQPGTDTQYF.

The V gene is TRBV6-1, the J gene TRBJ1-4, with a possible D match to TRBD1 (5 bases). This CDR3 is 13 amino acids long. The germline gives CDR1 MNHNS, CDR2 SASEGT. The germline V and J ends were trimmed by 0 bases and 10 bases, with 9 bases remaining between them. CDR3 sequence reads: CASSEAPRGKLFF. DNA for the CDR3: TGTGCCAGCAGTGAAGCGCCGAGGGGAAAACTGTTTTTT.

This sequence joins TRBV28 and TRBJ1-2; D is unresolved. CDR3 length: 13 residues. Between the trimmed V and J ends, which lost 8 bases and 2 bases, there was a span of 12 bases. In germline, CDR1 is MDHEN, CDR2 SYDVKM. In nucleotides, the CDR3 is TGTGCCAGCGGAAACCGGGCCAACTATGGCTACACCTTC. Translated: CASGNRANYGYTF.

This chain's CDR3 is CASSFGGAGQPQHF. In DNA, the CDR3 is TGTGCCAGCAGCTTCGGCGGCGCGGGACAGCCCCAGCATTTT. The rearrangement links TRBV5-4 to TRBJ1-5; D is undetermined. V was clipped by 2 bases and J by 7 bases, with 13 bases between them. This CDR3 comprises 14 residues. Germline CDR1 and CDR2: SGHNT and YYREEE (reference sequence).

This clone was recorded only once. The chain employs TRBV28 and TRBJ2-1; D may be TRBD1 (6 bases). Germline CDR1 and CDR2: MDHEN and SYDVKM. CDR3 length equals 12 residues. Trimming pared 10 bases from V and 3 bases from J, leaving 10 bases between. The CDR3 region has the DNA TGTGCCACTATACAGGGCTACAATGAGCAGTTCTTC. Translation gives CATIQGYNEQFF.

The CDR3 sequence: CASSEPSSTGELFF. The CDR3 nucleotides are TGTGCCAGCAGTGAACCCTCGAGCACCGGGGAGCTGTTTTTT. The chain joins TRBV2 to TRBJ2-2; D is uncertain. The V end lost 2 bases, the J end lost 4 bases, and 8 bases lay between the germline ends. Germline V CDR1 and CDR2: SNHLY, FYNNEI. The CDR3 totals 14 residues.